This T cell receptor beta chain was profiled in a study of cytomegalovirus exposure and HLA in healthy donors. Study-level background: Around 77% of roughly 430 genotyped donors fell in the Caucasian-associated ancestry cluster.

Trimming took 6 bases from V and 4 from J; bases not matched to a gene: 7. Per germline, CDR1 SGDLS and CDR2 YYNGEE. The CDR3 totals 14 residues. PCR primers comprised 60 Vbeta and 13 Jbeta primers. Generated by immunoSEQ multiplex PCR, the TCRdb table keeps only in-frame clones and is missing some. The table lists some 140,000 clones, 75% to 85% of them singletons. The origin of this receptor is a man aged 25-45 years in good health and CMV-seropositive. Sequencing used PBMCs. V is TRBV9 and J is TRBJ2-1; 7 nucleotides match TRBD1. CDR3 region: CASTPGTEYNEQFF. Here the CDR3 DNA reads TGTGCCAGCACGCCCGGGACAGAATACAATGAGCAGTTCTTC.